These 20 T cell receptor beta chains originate from one sample sequenced in a study of identical twins. TCRdb redid the calling of the 5' RACE reads with MiXCR, one entry per CDR3 protein. This sample has hundreds of thousands of distinct CDR3 sequences; 8.5% to 9% occur once, and the top ten carry more than 0.75%. This sample was also put to use in a study of yellow fever vaccine responses in identical twins.

The sample consisted of PBMCs. The origin of the receptors is a woman under 30 in good health.

The gene calls are TRBV19 and TRBJ2-2; possibly TRBD1 for D (5 bases). The germline CDR1 and CDR2 sequences are LNHDA and SQIVND (reference sequence). V was clipped by 4 bases and J by 2 bases, with 11 bases between them. The CDR3 runs 15 residues. The CDR3 nucleotides read TGTGCCAGTAGTACAGACAGATATAACACCGGGGAGCTGTTTTTT. Translated: CASSTDRYNTGELFF.

This sequence joins TRBV6-5 and TRBJ2-1; 10 bases match TRBD2. The CDR3 totals 16 residues. Germline-derived CDR1 and CDR2 are MNHEY and SVGAGI. The V and J ends lost 0 bases and 4 bases, in that order; junction bases with no gene match: 3. CDR3 coding DNA: TGTGCCAGCAGTTACTCGGGACTAGCGAAATACAATGAGCAGTTCTTC. Protein: CASSYSGLAKYNEQFF.

This clonotype occurred a few times. The V and J genes are TRBV15 and TRBJ1-5; D uncertain. Germline lookup yields CDR1 LNHNV and CDR2 YYDKDF (reference sequence). The CDR3 covers 13 residues. Trimming removed 0 bases at V and 7 bases at J, with 7 bases between. The CDR3 spells CATSRDQAQPQHF. CDR3 coding DNA: TGTGCCACCAGCAGAGATCAAGCGCAGCCCCAGCATTTT. Using reference TRBV15 and TRBJ1-5 for the parts outside the CDR3, the full variable domain is DAMVIQNPRYQVTQFGKPVTLSCSQTLNHNVMYWYQQKSSQAPKLLFHYYDKDFNNEADTPDNFQSRRPNTSFCFLDIRSPGLGDTAMYLCATSRDQAQPQHFGDGTRLSIL.

The rearrangement links TRBV15 to TRBJ2-3; TRBD2 matches at 13 bases. CDR3 length: 20 residues. Germline loops: CDR1 LNHNV, CDR2 YYDKDF (reference sequence). J gave up 5 bases and V 1 base, and 15 bases lay outside the gene matches. CDR3 sequence reads: CATSRGTGATSGGAEDTQYF. The CDR3 coding sequence is TGTGCCACCAGCAGAGGAACAGGGGCAACTAGCGGGGGGGCAGAAGATACGCAGTATTTT.

The rearrangement joins TRBV5-1 to TRBJ2-1, with D possibly TRBD2 on 5 matching bases. Germline CDR1 reads SGHRS; CDR2 reads YFSETQ. This CDR3 has 18 residues. Trimming shortened V by 0 bases and J by 3 bases, and 19 bases separated the two germline ends. CDR3 sequence: CASSLAGIGMIVYNEQFF. Here the CDR3 DNA reads TGCGCCAGCAGCTTGGCGGGAATAGGGATGATAGTCTACAATGAGCAGTTCTTC.

This clonotype occurred a few times. The J gene is TRBJ2-4, the V gene TRBV3-1; D gene uncertain. This CDR3 spans 16 amino acids. V lost 2 bases, J lost 0 bases, and 11 bases lay in between. Germline loops: CDR1 LGHDT, CDR2 YNNKEL (reference sequence). In DNA, the CDR3 is TGTGCCAGCAGCCAACTACAACTACTAGCCAAAAACATTCAGTACTTC. Encoded protein: CASSQLQLLAKNIQYF. The complete variable domain, with remaining parts taken from reference TRBV3-1 and TRBJ2-4, reads DTAVSQTPKYLVTQMGNDKSIKCEQNLGHDTMYWYKQDSKKFLKIMFSYNNKELIINETVPNRFSPKSPDKAHLNLHINSLELGDSAVYFCASSQLQLLAKNIQYFGAGTRLSVL.

This clonotype has ten or more counts. This rearrangement joins TRBV27 to TRBJ2-7, with no clear D. V lost 0 bases and J 7 bases, leaving 10 bases between the germline ends. CDR1 is MNHEY, CDR2 SMNVEV, per germline (reference sequence). The CDR3 contains 13 residues. The CDR3 DNA is TGTGCCAGCAGTTTATCATCGGGTTTAGAGCAGTACTTC. It codes for CASSLSSGLEQYF.

This clonotype was counted a few times. The J gene is TRBJ1-6, the V gene TRBV20-1; the D gene is possibly TRBD1 (6 bases). The germline V gene has CDR1 DFQATT and CDR2 SNEGSKA (reference sequence). CDR3 size: 14 residues. Trimming removed 6 bases from V and 6 bases from J, with 15 bases in between. The CDR3 DNA follows: TGCAGTGCGACCAGGTCGGGGGCTAATTCACCCCTCCACTTT. It is translated as CSATRSGANSPLHF.

The chain carries TRBV27 and TRBJ2-1, with 9 positions matching TRBD2. This CDR3 is 17 amino acids long. Germline V gene lookup returns CDR1 MNHEY and CDR2 SMNVEV (reference sequence). V was pared by 5 bases and J by 4 bases, with 12 bases of the junction left unmatched. CDR3 in DNA: TGTGCCAGCAGTCCCCAACGACTAGCGGCAACTTACAATGAGCAGTTCTTC. Encoded protein: CASSPQRLAATYNEQFF.

This clonotype came up a few times. The chain is built from TRBV4-2 and TRBJ2-7; 11 nucleotides agree with TRBD2. Germline CDR1 reads LGHNA; CDR2 reads YNFKEQ. There are 16 residues in the CDR3. Losses at the gene ends were 1 base for V and 4 bases for J; bases not matched to a gene: 6. CDR3 in DNA: TGTGCCAGCAGCCAAGTTGTAGCGGGGGGGATTTACGAGCAGTACTTC. It specifies CASSQVVAGGIYEQYF.

This clonotype has at least ten counts. The V and J genes are TRBV5-1 and TRBJ1-1, with a tentative D call TRBD1 (5 bases). Germline V CDR1 and CDR2: SGHRS, YFSETQ. V dropped 4 bases and J dropped 3 bases, with 10 bases sitting between them. The CDR3 contains 13 residues. The CDR3 region has the DNA TGCGCCAGCAGCAAGACCAGGGACACTGAAGCTTTCTTT. Protein sequence: CASSKTRDTEAFF.

This clonotype was found a few times. The chain combines TRBV7-2 with TRBJ2-1; the D is unclear. Per germline, CDR1 SGHTA and CDR2 FQGNSA. V was pared by 6 bases and J by 9 bases, with 21 bases between. The CDR3 runs to 15 residues. The chain's CDR3 is CASRPPSSSWAEQFF. The CDR3 coding sequence is TGTGCCAGCAGACCCCCCTCTAGTAGCTGGGCTGAGCAGTTCTTC.

This clonotype has just a few counts. The chain joins TRBV18 to TRBJ2-7, with TRBD1 identical over 8 bases. This CDR3 has 16 residues. Germline CDR1 KGHSH, CDR2 LQKENI. After removal of 1 base from V and 0 bases from J, the junction contained 5 bases not matched to a gene. CDR3 in DNA: TGTGCCAGCTCACCACTTAACAGGGGGAGCTCCTACGAGCAGTACTTC. The encoded protein is CASSPLNRGSSYEQYF.

V gene TRBV9 combines with J gene TRBJ1-2; TRBD1 agrees at 9 bases. The germline gives CDR1 SGDLS, CDR2 YYNGEE. The CDR3 totals 16 residues. V shed 3 bases, J shed 4 bases, and the junction held 10 bases outside the gene matches. The CDR3 protein is CASSAATGGLGYGYTF. CDR3 sequence (DNA): TGTGCCAGCAGCGCAGCTACAGGGGGCCTAGGCTATGGCTACACCTTC.

This clonotype occurred many times. V gene TRBV11-2 combines with J gene TRBJ2-7; 8 positions agree with TRBD2. This CDR3 comprises 12 residues. Germline CDR1 and CDR2: SGHAT and FQNNGV. DNA for the CDR3: TGTGCTACGGGACTAGGCCGCCACGAGCAGTACTTC. Protein product: CATGLGRHEQYF.

The rearrangement uses TRBV9 and TRBJ2-1; D may be TRBD1 or TRBD2 (5 bases each). CDR3 length equals 16 residues. V lost 5 bases, J lost 4 bases, and 19 bases lay in between. Germline CDR1 and CDR2: SGDLS and YYNGEE. The CDR3 nucleotides read TGTGCCAGCAGAGGAGTCGGGGACCCATTATACAATGAGCAGTTCTTC. As protein: CASRGVGDPLYNEQFF.

This clonotype was detected only a few times. The chain uses TRBV27 and TRBJ2-1; 13 bases match TRBD2. With 2 bases clipped from V and 2 bases from J, the junction kept 21 bases outside the gene matches. The germline V gene has CDR1 MNHEY and CDR2 SMNVEV (reference sequence). CDR3 length: 23 residues. CDR3 residues: CASSLIWTSGRRKFTAAYNEQFF. The CDR3 bases are TGTGCCAGCAGTTTAATTTGGACTAGCGGGAGAAGAAAATTTACGGCCGCCTACAATGAGCAGTTCTTC.

The chain joins TRBV28 to TRBJ2-7; 9 positions agree with TRBD1. CDR1 and CDR2 from the germline V gene are MDHEN and SYDVKM. Losses at the gene ends were 5 bases for V and 7 bases for J; bases not matched to a gene: 12. CDR3 size: 15 residues. The DNA of the CDR3 is TGTGCCAGCAGTGCCTGGGACAGGGACTCGAGGGAGCAGTACTTC. Translating gives CASSAWDRDSREQYF. The variable domain in full, with the rest retrieved from reference TRBV28 and TRBJ2-7, is DVKVTQSSRYLVKRTGEKVFLECVQDMDHENMFWYRQDPGLGLRLIYFSYDVKMKEKGDIPEGYSVSREKKERFSLILESASTNQTSMYLCASSAWDRDSREQYFGPGTRLTVT.

This clonotype has just a few counts. This rearrangement joins TRBV20-1 to TRBJ2-3; D uncertain. Trimming removed 0 bases at V and 2 bases at J, with 6 bases between. Germline V gene data show CDR1 as DFQATT and CDR2 as SNEGSKA (reference sequence). CDR3 size: 13 residues. In DNA form, the CDR3 reads TGCAGTGCTAGAGATCCTTTCACAGATACGCAGTATTTT. The encoded protein is CSARDPFTDTQYF.

This clonotype showed up many times. The V and J genes are TRBV5-1 and TRBJ2-3; TRBD2 is a possible D gene (6 bases). V was pared by 4 bases and J by 0 bases, with 24 bases between. This CDR3 region has 19 residues. CDR1 SGHRS and CDR2 YFSETQ come from the germline V gene. For the CDR3, the DNA is TGCGCCAGCAGCGCGGGGTTAAGAATCCAACAAACTAGCACAGATACGCAGTATTTT. It specifies CASSAGLRIQQTSTDTQYF.